This T cell receptor (beta chain) was sequenced for a study of Graves' ophthalmopathy and Graves' hyperthyroidism. Amplified TCR beta CDR3 regions were obtained using RNA transcripts as template. HTBI primers served in a first-round RT-PCR, which a second-round multiplex PCR followed. In TCRdb, the multiplex PCR reads were re-called with MiXCR into one record per CDR3 protein. The table includes 300,000 to 400,000 distinct CDR3 sequences, about a sixth detected once. This clonotype was seen repeatedly, ten times or more. Its ends do not fully match the called genes, so a read error is possible. Hyperthyroidism cases were recent diagnoses of under 2 months' duration in people aged 18 to 65. The sequenced material came from peripheral blood. This clonotype was obtained from an adult woman with stable Graves' hyperthyroidism.

CDR3 protein: CASSYSGGAAKNIKYF. DNA of the CDR3: TGTGCCAGCAGTTACTCAGGGGGCGCAGCCAAAAACATTAAGTACTTC. This chain uses TRBV6-5 with TRBJ2-4; TRBD1 agrees at 7 bases. CDR3 size: 16 residues. Germline values: CDR1 MNHEY, CDR2 SVGAGI.